A single sample gave rise to the 25 T cell receptor beta chains below, sequenced in a study of blood T cell repertoires in COVID-19. TCRdb's table, derived via immunoSEQ multiplex PCR, lists solely in-frame clones and lacks some. The top ten hold approximately 3.5% of the sample, which has approximately 200,000 clones, about 87% seen once. Sequencing was performed on PBMCs or T cells enriched from blood (not recorded which). These receptor sequences come from a woman aged 30 to 39 who had been exposed to COVID-19.

The chain employs TRBV4-1 and TRBJ1-1; 8 bases are shared with TRBD1. V shed 0 bases, J shed 0 bases, and the junction held 3 bases outside the gene matches. The CDR3 has 16 residues. Germline CDR1 reads MGHRA; CDR2 reads YSYEKL. CDR3 in amino acids: CASSQDNRGMNTEAFF. The CDR3 DNA follows: TGCGCCAGCAGCCAAGATAACAGGGGGATGAACACTGAAGCTTTCTTT.

The chain has TRBV12-5 and TRBJ2-1; 14 bases match TRBD2. The CDR3 has 20 amino acids. Germline V lookup: CDR1 LGHNT, CDR2 FRNRAP. V lost 3 bases, J lost 4 bases, and 14 bases stayed unmatched. The CDR3 DNA reads TGTGCTAGTGGTTTCCACGGCAGGGGACTAGCGGGAGTGGGGTACAATGAGCAGTTCTTC. This codes for CASGFHGRGLAGVGYNEQFF.

V gene TRBV6-5 combines with J gene TRBJ1-2; maybe TRBD1 (6 bases). The CDR3 extends over 15 amino acids. Per germline, CDR1 MNHEY and CDR2 SVGAGI. The V end lost 7 bases, the J end lost 3 bases, and 18 bases lay between the germline ends. The CDR3 DNA follows: TGTGCCAGCACCCTGCGGGGCGGGGGCGACTATGGCTACACCTTC. Its translation: CASTLRGGGDYGYTF.

CDR3: CASNSWRWGTGYLGSEAFF. DNA of the CDR3: TGTGCCAGCAACTCTTGGAGGTGGGGGACAGGGTATTTGGGAAGTGAAGCTTTCTTT. This rearrangement joins TRBV7-9 to TRBJ1-1, with TRBD1 matching over 9 bases. The V and J ends lost 7 bases and 7 bases, in that order; junction bases with no gene match: 25. Germline lookup yields CDR1 SEHNR and CDR2 FQNEAQ (reference sequence). This CDR3 is built from 19 residues.

The chain is built from TRBV6-5 and TRBJ1-2, with a weak D call TRBD1 (6 bases). Trimming took 7 bases from V and 2 from J, leaving 14 bases between them. CDR1 and CDR2 from the germline V gene are MNHEY and SVGAGI. The CDR3 is made up of 14 amino acids. The CDR3 loop reads CASTRKGGNYGYTF. In nucleotides, the CDR3 is TGTGCCAGCACCCGAAAGGGGGGGAACTATGGCTACACCTTC.

The table lists this clone with a count of one. This chain connects TRBV19 to TRBJ2-2; TRBD2 matches 14 bases. Trimming at V came to 5 bases and at J to 0 bases, leaving 2 bases not matched to a gene. CDR1 is LNHDA and CDR2 is SQIVND in the germline V gene (reference sequence). This CDR3 has 17 residues. CDR3 region: CASSSGLAGANTGELFF. The CDR3, as DNA: TGTGCCAGTAGTTCGGGACTAGCGGGGGCGAACACCGGGGAGCTGTTTTTT.

The chain uses TRBV28 and TRBJ1-4, with 9 bases lining up with TRBD1. The germline CDR1 and CDR2 sequences are MDHEN and SYDVKM. Unmatched junction bases numbered 6, after V lost 6 bases and J lost 7 bases. This CDR3 contains 14 residues. The CDR3 nucleotides read TGTGCCAGCAGACTACAGGGGGCAGGTGAAAAACTGTTTTTT. Translating it yields CASRLQGAGEKLFF. Complete variable domain (other parts from reference TRBV28 and TRBJ1-4): DVKVTQSSRYLVKRTGEKVFLECVQDMDHENMFWYRQDPGLGLRLIYFSYDVKMKEKGDIPEGYSVSREKKERFSLILESASTNQTSMYLCASRLQGAGEKLFFGSGTQLSVL.

J is TRBJ2-3 and V is TRBV20-1, with 7 positions matching TRBD2. J lost 6 bases, V lost 4 bases, and 1 base had no gene match. This CDR3 has 11 residues. Germline lookup yields CDR1 DFQATT and CDR2 SNEGSKA (reference sequence). CDR3 loop: CSAMGGDTQYF. The CDR3 DNA sequence: TGCAGTGCTATGGGGGGGGATACGCAGTATTTT.

This chain uses TRBV18 with TRBJ1-4; 7 bases fit TRBD1. The CDR3 runs to 17 residues. Germline loops: CDR1 KGHSH, CDR2 LQKENI. V lost 0 bases to trimming and J lost 3 bases; unmatched junction nucleotides: 7. The CDR3 DNA follows: TGTGCCAGCTCACCACCGGGGAAGGGGACAGCTAATGAAAAACTGTTTTTT. Residues: CASSPPGKGTANEKLFF.

This rearrangement joins TRBV4-1 to TRBJ2-2, with 7 positions matching TRBD2. This CDR3 has 18 amino acids. Germline V gene lookup returns CDR1 MGHRA and CDR2 YSYEKL. V trimming: 4 bases; J trimming: 0 bases; junction bases outside the gene matches: 11. The CDR3 is CASSLQAAGRANTGELFF. Here the CDR3 DNA reads TGCGCCAGCAGCCTTCAAGCAGCGGGGCGGGCGAACACCGGGGAGCTGTTTTTT.

The chain links TRBV7-6 to TRBJ2-3, with 15 bases lining up with TRBD2. J was trimmed by 3 bases and V by 1 base; bases with no gene match: 2. This CDR3 has 17 amino acids. Germline CDR1 and CDR2: SGHVS and FNYEAQ. CDR3: CASSLVGTSGRTDTQYF. The CDR3 region has the DNA TGTGCCAGCAGCTTAGTCGGGACTAGCGGGAGGACAGATACGCAGTATTTT.

This sequence joins TRBV27 and TRBJ1-1; D is unresolved. The CDR3 is 12 residues long. V was clipped by 5 bases and J by 5 bases, with 9 bases between them. Germline V gives CDR1 MNHEY, CDR2 SMNVEV (reference sequence). The CDR3 protein is CASSASTTEAFF. For the CDR3, the DNA is TGTGCCAGCAGTGCTAGCACAACTGAAGCTTTCTTT.

V is TRBV2 and J is TRBJ1-5; D remains ambiguous. This CDR3 spans 16 amino acids. Germline lookup yields CDR1 SNHLY and CDR2 FYNNEI. Trimming took off 2 bases at V and 3 bases at J, with 14 bases between the two ends. The CDR3 DNA follows: TGTGCCAGCAGTGAATCCGAAGTGCGCACCAATCAGCCCCAGCATTTT. Protein: CASSESEVRTNQPQHF.

The chain recombines TRBV19 with TRBJ2-3; a weak D match, TRBD2 (6 bases). Germline CDR1 and CDR2: LNHDA and SQIVND (reference sequence). V was trimmed by 7 bases and J by 0 bases, leaving 14 bases between them. CDR3 length: 15 amino acids. This CDR3 reads CASKEVSGSTDTQYF. The CDR3 DNA reads as TGTGCCAGTAAGGAGGTTAGCGGAAGCACAGATACGCAGTATTTT.

This chain uses TRBV3-1 (or the pseudogene TRBV3-2) with TRBJ1-5, with D uncertain. This CDR3 has 14 amino acids. Germline assignment: CDR1 LGHDT and CDR2 YNNKEL (reference sequence). Trimming removed 7 bases from V and 6 bases from J, with 16 bases in between. The CDR3 loop is CASIKGGPRQPQHF. DNA for the CDR3: TGTGCCAGCATCAAAGGAGGTCCACGTCAGCCCCAGCATTTT.

V usage is TRBV11-2 and J usage is TRBJ1-1, with D perhaps TRBD1 (6 bases). In germline, CDR1 is SGHAT, CDR2 FQNNGV. The CDR3 runs to 14 residues. V shed 3 bases and J shed 6 bases, with 14 bases lying between them. DNA of the CDR3: TGTGCCAGCAGCTTTTCAGGGGCCCCTCCTGAAGCTTTCTTT. This encodes CASSFSGAPPEAFF.

This chain uses TRBV29-1 with TRBJ2-2; the D gene is possibly TRBD1 (7 bases). Trimming removed 4 bases at V and 5 bases at J, with 8 bases between. The V gene's germline CDR1 is SQVTM and CDR2 ANQGSEA. The CDR3 totals 12 residues. CDR3 nucleotides: TGCAGCGTTGCAGGGGGGACCGGGGAGCTGTTTTTT. Amino acid sequence: CSVAGGTGELFF.

The chain carries TRBV9 and TRBJ2-1; the match to TRBD1 covers 7 bases. Germline V lookup: CDR1 SGDLS, CDR2 YYNGEE. The CDR3 covers 16 residues. The V gene end was trimmed by 3 bases and the J gene end by 7 bases; junction bases not matched to a gene: 13. CDR3 sequence: CASSGGGQIQLNEQFF. CDR3 sequence (DNA): TGTGCCAGCAGCGGAGGGGGACAGATCCAACTAAATGAGCAGTTCTTC.

J is TRBJ2-2 and V is TRBV4-1; weak D call: TRBD1 (7 bases). CDR1 MGHRA and CDR2 YSYEKL come from the germline V gene. V dropped 3 bases and J dropped 3 bases, with 11 bases sitting between them. CDR3 size: 15 residues. This chain's CDR3 is CASSHQGGYTGELFF. CDR3 in DNA: TGCGCCAGCAGCCACCAGGGGGGCTACACCGGGGAGCTGTTTTTT.

This clone was picked up one time. The chain carries TRBV5-8 and TRBJ2-7, with D tentatively TRBD1 (6 bases). Trimming pared 0 bases from V and 7 bases from J, leaving 14 bases between. The CDR3 runs to 14 residues. CDR1 is SGHTS, CDR2 YDEGEE, per germline. For the CDR3, the DNA is TGTGCCAGCAGCTTGGTTCAGGGGTTGGGGGAGCAGTACTTC. As protein: CASSLVQGLGEQYF. Variable domain in full (rest from reference TRBV5-8 and TRBJ2-7): EAGVTQSPTHLIKTRGQQATLRCSPISGHTSVYWYQQALGLGLQFLLWYDEGEERNRGNFPPRFSGRQFPNYSSELNVNALELEDSALYLCASSLVQGLGEQYFGPGTRLTVT.

This chain joins TRBV7-2 and TRBJ2-7; possibly TRBD2 for D (6 bases). V shed 3 bases and J shed 7 bases, with 13 bases lying between them. CDR1 SGHTA and CDR2 FQGNSA come from the germline V gene. The CDR3 runs 13 residues. In DNA, the CDR3 is TGTGCCAGCAGCTTGGGCTGGGCGGGAGAGCAGTACTTC. Translation: CASSLGWAGEQYF.

The chain carries TRBV30 and TRBJ1-5, with 7 bases identical to TRBD1. From germline, CDR1 is GTSNPN and CDR2 SVGIG (reference sequence). The junction had 8 bases not matched to a gene; V was cut back by 2 bases and J by 4 bases. CDR3 length: 15 amino acids. CDR3 residues: CAWSTGTVRNQPQHF. The DNA for the CDR3 is TGTGCCTGGAGTACCGGGACAGTGAGAAATCAGCCCCAGCATTTT.

The rearrangement uses TRBV6-5 and TRBJ1-2; D possibly corresponds to TRBD1 (5 bases). Germline V CDR1 and CDR2: MNHEY, SVGAGI. This CDR3 comprises 15 residues. V lost 0 bases to trimming and J lost 2 bases, with 10 bases between them. The CDR3 loop reads CASSYSRQGNYGYTF. The CDR3 DNA reads TGTGCCAGCAGTTACTCGAGGCAGGGAAACTATGGCTACACCTTC.

The rearrangement joins TRBV4-1 to TRBJ2-7; maybe TRBD1 (5 bases). This CDR3 has 15 residues. V was trimmed by 0 bases and J by 2 bases, leaving 11 bases between them. Germline loops: CDR1 MGHRA, CDR2 YSYEKL. CDR3 protein: CASSQELAGTYEQYF. CDR3 DNA sequence: TGCGCCAGCAGCCAAGAACTTGCAGGGACCTACGAGCAGTACTTC.

This sequence joins TRBV12-5 and TRBJ2-7; 7 bases are shared with TRBD1. This CDR3 has 14 amino acids. V trimming: 6 bases; J trimming: 0 bases; junction bases outside the gene matches: 5. CDR1 and CDR2 from the germline V gene are LGHNT and FRNRAP. CDR3 region: CASGGGQLSYEQYF. The CDR3 nucleotides are TGTGCTAGTGGAGGGGGACAGCTCTCCTACGAGCAGTACTTC.